The 30 T cell receptor beta chains reported below all come from one sample, sequenced in a study of graft-versus-host responses after intestinal transplantation. Produced via immunoSEQ multiplex PCR; TCRdb's table is partial and in-frame only. The table lists 25,000 to 30,000 clones, over 85% of them singletons, with 0.8% to 0.85% in the top ten. The sequences come from PBMCs, collected approximately 32 days after intestinal transplant. Receptor source: a human patient who received an intestinal transplant, so some T cells may come from the graft donor.

The rearrangement links TRBV6-5 to TRBJ2-7; D is possibly TRBD1 (6 bases). The CDR3 has 12 residues. V lost 4 bases, J lost 7 bases, and 11 bases lay in between. Germline loops: CDR1 MNHEY, CDR2 SVGAGI. Written as DNA, the CDR3 is TGTGCCAGCAGTTCCTTCGACAGGGAGCAGTACTTC. It yields the protein CASSSFDREQYF.

The rearrangement uses TRBV11-2 and TRBJ1-1; D is unresolved. CDR3 length: 13 residues. V was clipped by 5 bases and J by 0 bases, with 7 bases between them. Germline values: CDR1 SGHAT, CDR2 FQNNGV. In DNA, the CDR3 is TGTGCCAGCAGCCCCGAGGTGAACACTGAAGCTTTCTTT. It is translated as CASSPEVNTEAFF.

The chain has TRBV6-1 and TRBJ2-7; 7 bases line up with TRBD1. The J segment lost 0 bases and the V segment lost 5 bases, leaving 7 bases of the junction unmatched. This CDR3 region has 15 residues. CDR1 and CDR2 (germline): MNHNS, SASEGT. CDR3 sequence: CASSKDRASSYEQYF. The CDR3 DNA is TGTGCCAGCAGTAAAGACAGGGCGAGCTCCTACGAGCAGTACTTC.

CDR3 nucleotides: TGTGCCAGCAGTTTAGGTCAGGGGGTTGGCTACACCTTC. Amino acids: CASSLGQGVGYTF. The V call is TRBV28, the J call TRBJ1-2, with TRBD1 identical over 7 bases. This CDR3 has 13 amino acids. With V trimmed by 2 bases and J by 7 bases, 4 bases remained unmatched. Looked up from germline, CDR1 is MDHEN and CDR2 is SYDVKM.

The CDR3 spells CASKESGGYNEQFF. CDR3 coding DNA: TGTGCCAGCAAGGAGTCGGGGGGATACAATGAGCAGTTCTTC. The chain carries TRBV2 and TRBJ2-1; 7 nucleotides line up with TRBD2. V lost 7 bases and J lost 4; bases outside the gene matches: 7. The CDR3 extends over 14 amino acids. The germline CDR1 and CDR2 sequences are SNHLY and FYNNEI.

The chain combines TRBV7-2 with TRBJ2-1; D perhaps matches TRBD2 (6 bases). Germline CDR1 reads SGHTA; CDR2 reads FQGNSA. Trimming stripped 4 bases from V and 7 bases from J, with 11 bases between. The CDR3 has 13 residues. CDR3 residues: CASSSLALNEQFF. CDR3 sequence (DNA): TGTGCCAGCAGCTCACTAGCTCTTAATGAGCAGTTCTTC.

This chain connects TRBV11-2 to TRBJ2-5, with D perhaps TRBD1 or TRBD2 (5 bases each). Trimming stripped 1 base from V and 2 bases from J, with 11 bases between. The CDR3 is 15 residues long. In germline, CDR1 is SGHAT, CDR2 FQNNGV. The CDR3 loop is CASSLGIGAQETQYF. CDR3 in DNA: TGTGCCAGCAGCTTAGGTATCGGGGCACAAGAGACCCAGTACTTC.

This clone is a singleton in its sample. The chain recombines TRBV4-1 with TRBJ2-7, with D unclear. Trimming removed 1 base from V and 0 bases from J, with 10 bases in between. Germline values: CDR1 MGHRA, CDR2 YSYEKL. The CDR3 is 15 amino acids. CDR3 DNA: TGCGCCAGCAGCCAAGTCGCCAGCGACTCCTACGAGCAGTACTTC. Translating it yields CASSQVASDSYEQYF.

The J gene is TRBJ2-7, the V gene TRBV6-5; D is unclear. Trimming removed 7 bases at V and 2 bases at J, with 9 bases between. Germline assignment: CDR1 MNHEY and CDR2 SVGAGI. This CDR3 is 12 amino acids long. CDR3 sequence: CASKHGAYEQYF. CDR3 DNA: TGTGCCAGCAAGCACGGAGCCTACGAGCAGTACTTC.

The genes are TRBV30 and TRBJ2-3; D uncertain. V lost 4 bases to trimming and J lost 6 bases, with 17 bases between them. The CDR3 is 14 residues long. Germline V gene lookup returns CDR1 GTSNPN and CDR2 SVGIG (reference sequence). The CDR3 DNA reads as TGTGCCTGGACTGCGACTGTAGTATCGGATACGCAGTATTTT. Translating it yields CAWTATVVSDTQYF. The whole variable domain, remainder taken from reference TRBV30 and TRBJ2-3, is SQTIHQWPATLVQPVGSPLSLECTVEGTSNPNLYWYRQAAGRGLQLLFYSVGIGQISSEVPQNLSASRPQDRQFILSSKKLLLSDSGFYLCAWTATVVSDTQYFGPGTRLTVL.

The rearrangement uses TRBV18 and TRBJ2-7; D not certain. Between the trimmed V and J ends, which lost 3 bases and 6 bases, there was a span of 12 bases. The CDR3 sequence is 13 residues long. CDR1 and CDR2 from the germline V gene are KGHSH and LQKENI. The CDR3 spells CASSPLEDAEQYF. The DNA of the CDR3 is TGTGCCAGCTCACCCCTCGAAGATGCCGAGCAGTACTTC.

This clone was detected only once. The V gene is TRBV6-5, the J gene TRBJ2-7, with TRBD2 identical over 10 bases. Germline CDR1 MNHEY, CDR2 SVGAGI. The CDR3 loop spans 15 amino acids. Trimming took 6 bases from V and 4 from J; bases not matched to a gene: 9. CDR3 coding DNA: TGTGCCAGCAGACGTCTAGCGGGAGAGGAATACGAGCAGTACTTC. Protein product: CASRRLAGEEYEQYF.

The chain combines TRBV4-1 with TRBJ2-5; TRBD2 matches at 12 bases. V was pared by 1 base and J by 1 base, with 1 base of the junction left unmatched. The length of the CDR3 is 16 residues. Germline assignment: CDR1 MGHRA and CDR2 YSYEKL. In DNA, the CDR3 is TGCGCCAGCAGCCAAGGGACTAGCGGGGCCCAAGAGACCCAGTACTTC. This encodes CASSQGTSGAQETQYF.

This sequence joins TRBV10-1 and TRBJ2-3, with D possibly being TRBD2 (5 bases). Trimming shortened V by 6 bases and J by 3 bases, and 13 bases separated the two germline ends. This CDR3 has 14 residues. CDR1 and CDR2 (germline): WNHNN, SYGVQD (reference sequence). This CDR3 is CASSGEKRTDTQYF. CDR3 DNA: TGCGCCAGCAGCGGGGAAAAGCGGACAGATACGCAGTATTTT.

This sequence joins TRBV27 and TRBJ2-3; D call uncertain. This CDR3 is 11 amino acids long. Trimming removed 5 bases from V and 4 bases from J, with 4 bases in between. The V gene's germline CDR1 is MNHEY and CDR2 SMNVEV (reference sequence). The CDR3 sequence is CASSGADTQYF. The CDR3 coding sequence is TGTGCCAGCAGTGGTGCAGATACGCAGTATTTT.

The V gene is TRBV9, the J gene TRBJ2-5; 14 positions agree with TRBD2. This CDR3 has 17 amino acids. With V trimmed by 3 bases and J by 2 bases, 6 bases remained unmatched. Germline V gives CDR1 SGDLS, CDR2 YYNGEE. CDR3 amino acids: CASSAPGLAGGQETQYF. The CDR3 DNA is TGTGCCAGCAGCGCACCCGGACTAGCGGGAGGTCAAGAGACCCAGTACTTC.

V is TRBV5-1 and J is TRBJ2-2, with D perhaps TRBD1 (5 bases). Germline V gene lookup returns CDR1 SGHRS and CDR2 YFSETQ. The CDR3 covers 15 residues. V shed 1 base and J shed 5 bases, with 12 bases lying between them. This CDR3 is CASSLSRGWTGELFF. The DNA of the CDR3 is TGCGCCAGCAGCTTGTCTAGGGGTTGGACCGGGGAGCTGTTTTTT.

The CDR3 reads CASSPMFGGSDADTQYF. Written as DNA, the CDR3 is TGTGCCAGCAGTCCGATGTTCGGCGGGAGTGATGCAGATACGCAGTATTTT. The chain links TRBV28 to TRBJ2-3, with 7 bases lining up with TRBD2. The CDR3 sequence is 17 residues long. Looked up from germline, CDR1 is MDHEN and CDR2 is SYDVKM. The V and J ends lost 5 bases and 4 bases, in that order; junction bases with no gene match: 15.

V is TRBV18 and J is TRBJ1-4; a possible D gene is TRBD1 (6 bases). Trimming pared 4 bases from V and 7 bases from J, leaving 16 bases between. The CDR3 is made up of 15 amino acids. CDR1 is KGHSH, CDR2 LQKENI, per germline. The CDR3 protein is CASSLQGQAGEKLFF. In nucleotides, the CDR3 is TGTGCCAGCTCACTCCAGGGGCAAGCGGGTGAAAAACTGTTTTTT.

CDR3 region: CASSIGLAYNEQFF. CDR3 nucleotide sequence: TGTGCCAGTAGTATAGGACTAGCGTACAATGAGCAGTTCTTC. The chain carries TRBV19 and TRBJ2-1, with TRBD2 matching over 8 bases. J was trimmed by 4 bases and V by 1 base; bases with no gene match: 0. The germline gives CDR1 LNHDA, CDR2 SQIVND (reference sequence). The CDR3 consists of 14 residues.

The rearrangement uses TRBV7-9 and TRBJ2-4, with TRBD1 matching over 7 bases. Germline V gives CDR1 SEHNR, CDR2 FQNEAQ (reference sequence). V lost 5 bases, J lost 3 bases, and 1 base stayed unmatched. This CDR3 comprises 13 residues. CDR3 DNA: TGTGCCAGCAGCCGGGACAGCAAAAACATTCAGTACTTC. Its protein is CASSRDSKNIQYF. Using reference TRBV7-9 and TRBJ2-4 for the parts outside the CDR3, the full variable domain is DTGVSQNPRHKITKRGQNVTFRCDPISEHNRLYWYRQTLGQGPEFLTYFQNEAQLEKSRLLSDRFSAERPKGSFSTLEIQRTEQGDSAMYLCASSRDSKNIQYFGAGTRLSVL.

The chain is built from TRBV27 and TRBJ1-1; weak D call: TRBD1 (6 bases). This CDR3 region has 14 residues. With 5 bases removed from V and 0 bases from J, the gap between germline ends came to 10 bases. Germline loops: CDR1 MNHEY, CDR2 SMNVEV (reference sequence). The CDR3 nucleotides are TGTGCCAGCAGTATGACAGGACTGAACACTGAAGCTTTCTTT. Amino acid sequence: CASSMTGLNTEAFF.

The gene calls are TRBV4-3 and TRBJ1-2; D is unresolved. CDR1 is LGHNA, CDR2 YSLEER, per germline. The germline V and J ends were trimmed by 0 bases and 8 bases, with 19 bases remaining between them. This CDR3 has 16 residues. CDR3: CASSQDFEIAVGGYTF. The CDR3 DNA sequence: TGCGCCAGCAGCCAAGATTTTGAGATTGCAGTGGGCGGCTACACCTTC.

The rearrangement joins TRBV7-2 to TRBJ1-1; 10 positions match TRBD1. Losses at the gene ends were 5 bases for V and 6 bases for J; bases not matched to a gene: 3. CDR1 is SGHTA and CDR2 is FQGNSA in the germline V gene. The CDR3 is made up of 13 amino acids. The CDR3, as DNA: TGTGCCAGCAGCCGACAGGGGGCCGCTGAAGCTTTCTTT. This codes for CASSRQGAAEAFF.

The gene calls are TRBV10-1 and TRBJ2-7; no definite D call. Between the trimmed V and J ends, which lost 5 bases and 4 bases, there was a span of 15 bases. The germline gives CDR1 WNHNN, CDR2 SYGVQD (reference sequence). The CDR3 is 14 residues long. CDR3 amino acids: CASSPRLWDYEQYF. The CDR3 coding sequence is TGCGCCAGCAGTCCCCGACTGTGGGATTACGAGCAGTACTTC.

The CDR3 loop is CASSLAGLPQHF. The CDR3 region has the DNA TGTGCCAGCAGTTTAGCTGGACTTCCCCAGCATTTT. The chain carries TRBV28 and TRBJ1-5; D not certain. The CDR3 has 12 residues. V shed 2 bases and J shed 10 bases, with 9 bases lying between them. Germline-derived CDR1 and CDR2 are MDHEN and SYDVKM.

This chain links TRBV7-6 with TRBJ2-5; tentative D call: TRBD1 (5 bases). The J call could be wrong; TRBJ2-7 is a better fit for the DNA end. Germline V gives CDR1 SGHVS, CDR2 FNYEAQ. The CDR3 covers 16 residues. Here the CDR3 DNA reads TGTGCCAGCAGCCCCGGTATGGGGCCGAGCCTCTACGAGCAGTACTTC. This codes for CASSPGMGPSLYEQYF.

This rearrangement joins TRBV5-1 to TRBJ2-5; D may be TRBD1 (5 bases). The CDR3 is made up of 15 amino acids. The V end lost 4 bases, the J end lost 2 bases, and 15 bases lay between the germline ends. Germline V gene sequence: CDR1 SGHRS, CDR2 YFSETQ. CDR3 coding DNA: TGCGCCAGCAGCCCGTCGTGGGGCCTACAAGAGACCCAGTACTTC. Protein: CASSPSWGLQETQYF. The full variable domain, rest sourced from reference TRBV5-1 and TRBJ2-5, is KAGVTQTPRYLIKTRGQQVTLSCSPISGHRSVSWYQQTPGQGLQFLFEYFSETQRNKGNFPGRFSGRQFSNSRSEMNVSTLELGDSALYLCASSPSWGLQETQYFGPGTRLLVL.

The chain is built from TRBV5-5 and TRBJ2-7, with 11 positions matching TRBD1. After removal of 1 base from V and 2 bases from J, the junction contained 5 bases not matched to a gene. The CDR3 extends over 16 amino acids. Germline V gene data show CDR1 as SGHKS and CDR2 as YYEKEE (reference sequence). The CDR3 region has the DNA TGTGCCAGCAGCTTGACCGGGACAGGGGGGACCTACGAGCAGTACTTC. This gives the protein CASSLTGTGGTYEQYF.

V is TRBV27 and J is TRBJ2-2; possibly TRBD2 for D (7 bases). The CDR3 has 15 amino acids. The germline gives CDR1 MNHEY, CDR2 SMNVEV (reference sequence). With 3 bases removed from V and 5 bases from J, the gap between germline ends came to 13 bases. CDR3 nucleotides: TGTGCCAGCAGTTTCGGGGGGCCGTCTACCGGGGAGCTGTTTTTT. Translated: CASSFGGPSTGELFF.